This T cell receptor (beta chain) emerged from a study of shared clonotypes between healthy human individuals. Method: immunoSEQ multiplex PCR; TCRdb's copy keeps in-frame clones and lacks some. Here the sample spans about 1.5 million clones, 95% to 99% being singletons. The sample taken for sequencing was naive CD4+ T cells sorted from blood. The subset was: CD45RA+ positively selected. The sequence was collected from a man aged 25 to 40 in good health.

In DNA form, the CDR3 reads TGTGCCAGCAGCTTCCAGACTCAGGGAGGACTAGCCAAAAACATTCAGTACTTC. Amino acid sequence: CASSFQTQGGLAKNIQYF. V gene TRBV5-6 combines with J gene TRBJ2-4, with D possibly being TRBD2 (6 bases). The CDR3 loop spans 18 amino acids. With 2 bases removed from V and 0 bases from J, the gap between germline ends came to 18 bases. Germline CDR1 reads SGHDT; CDR2 reads YYEEEE.